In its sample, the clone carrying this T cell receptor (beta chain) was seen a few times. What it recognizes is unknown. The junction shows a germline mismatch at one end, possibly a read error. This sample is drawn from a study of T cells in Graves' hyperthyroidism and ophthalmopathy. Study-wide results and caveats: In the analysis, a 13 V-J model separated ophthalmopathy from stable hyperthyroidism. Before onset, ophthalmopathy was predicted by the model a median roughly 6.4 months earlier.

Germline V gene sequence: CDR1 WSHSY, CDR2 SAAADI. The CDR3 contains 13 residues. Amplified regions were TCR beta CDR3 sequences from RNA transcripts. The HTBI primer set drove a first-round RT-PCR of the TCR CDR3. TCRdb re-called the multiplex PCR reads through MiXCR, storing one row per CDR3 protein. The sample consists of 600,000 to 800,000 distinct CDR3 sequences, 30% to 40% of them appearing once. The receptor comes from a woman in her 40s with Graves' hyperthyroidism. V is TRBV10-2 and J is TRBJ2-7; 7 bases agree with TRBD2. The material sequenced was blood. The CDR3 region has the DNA TGTGCCAGCAGCCGCGGGACTACTGGGGAGCAGTACTTC. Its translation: CASSRGTTGEQYF.